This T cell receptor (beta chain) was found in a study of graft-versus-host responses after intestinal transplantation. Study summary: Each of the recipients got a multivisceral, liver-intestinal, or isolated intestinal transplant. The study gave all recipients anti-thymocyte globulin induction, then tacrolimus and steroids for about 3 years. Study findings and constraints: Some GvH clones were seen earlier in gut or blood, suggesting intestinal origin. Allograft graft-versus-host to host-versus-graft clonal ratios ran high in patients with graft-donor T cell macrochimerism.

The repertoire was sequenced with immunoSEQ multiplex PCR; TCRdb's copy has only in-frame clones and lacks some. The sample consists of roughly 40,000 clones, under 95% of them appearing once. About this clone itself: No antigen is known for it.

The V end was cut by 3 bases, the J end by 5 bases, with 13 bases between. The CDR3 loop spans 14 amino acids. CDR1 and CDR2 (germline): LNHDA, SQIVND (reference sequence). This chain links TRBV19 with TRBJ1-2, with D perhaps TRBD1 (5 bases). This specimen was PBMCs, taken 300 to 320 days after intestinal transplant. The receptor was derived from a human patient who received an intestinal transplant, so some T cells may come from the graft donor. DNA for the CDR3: TGTGCCAGTAGTATCTCGGGGACGGAATATGGCTACACCTTC. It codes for CASSISGTEYGYTF.